This TCR beta chain was captured in a study of regulatory T cells in long-lasting Graves disease. As for the study in general: For under 3 months, newly diagnosed Graves' patients had been taking antithyroid drugs. Notes on the study in general: Researchers reported studying only peripheral blood, not thyroid tissue.

This clonotype was detected ten times or more. Its target is unknown. As for time point: newly diagnosed GD, antithyroid drugs for less than 3 months. From RNA extracted from PBMCs, the TCR library was made. Patient provenance is recorded as an endocrinology department in Xi'an, China. The TCR beta library used iRepertoire HTBI primers with Arm-PCR amplification of CDR3. MiXCR was run by TCRdb on the multiplex PCR reads, yielding one entry per CDR3 protein. The top ten clones hold under 9% of a sample with about 400,000 distinct CDR3 sequences, about 15% of them seen once. This sample also belongs to another study, concerning T cells in Graves' hyperthyroidism and ophthalmopathy.

The sequence was obtained from a woman aged 40-49 years with Graves disease. The sample was peripheral blood mononuclear cells (PBMCs), taken at new diagnosis, from a patient treated with antithyroid drugs.

The CDR3 sequence is CASSSTAEDATGELFF. The CDR3, as DNA: TGTGCCAGCAGCTCCACCGCTGAGGACGCCACCGGGGAGCTGTTTTTT. The chain has TRBV7-8 and TRBJ2-2; the D is unclear. The V end lost 4 bases, the J end lost 4 bases, and 16 bases lay between the germline ends. Germline V gene sequence: CDR1 SGHVS, CDR2 FQNEAQ. The CDR3 loop spans 16 amino acids.